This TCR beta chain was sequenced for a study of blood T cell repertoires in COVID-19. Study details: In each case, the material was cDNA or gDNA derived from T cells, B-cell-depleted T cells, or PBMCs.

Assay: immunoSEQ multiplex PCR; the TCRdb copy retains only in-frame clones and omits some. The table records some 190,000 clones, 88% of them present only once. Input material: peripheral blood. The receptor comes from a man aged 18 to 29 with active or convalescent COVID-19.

The CDR3 loop is CASSLGDNSGNTIYF. The CDR3 DNA reads TGTGCCAGCAGCTTAGGGGACAACTCTGGAAACACCATATATTTT. V is TRBV7-6 and J is TRBJ1-3; D possibly corresponds to TRBD1 (6 bases). CDR1 and CDR2 (germline): SGHVS, FNYEAQ. CDR3 size: 15 residues. Trimming left V 1 base short and J 0 bases short, with 7 bases between.